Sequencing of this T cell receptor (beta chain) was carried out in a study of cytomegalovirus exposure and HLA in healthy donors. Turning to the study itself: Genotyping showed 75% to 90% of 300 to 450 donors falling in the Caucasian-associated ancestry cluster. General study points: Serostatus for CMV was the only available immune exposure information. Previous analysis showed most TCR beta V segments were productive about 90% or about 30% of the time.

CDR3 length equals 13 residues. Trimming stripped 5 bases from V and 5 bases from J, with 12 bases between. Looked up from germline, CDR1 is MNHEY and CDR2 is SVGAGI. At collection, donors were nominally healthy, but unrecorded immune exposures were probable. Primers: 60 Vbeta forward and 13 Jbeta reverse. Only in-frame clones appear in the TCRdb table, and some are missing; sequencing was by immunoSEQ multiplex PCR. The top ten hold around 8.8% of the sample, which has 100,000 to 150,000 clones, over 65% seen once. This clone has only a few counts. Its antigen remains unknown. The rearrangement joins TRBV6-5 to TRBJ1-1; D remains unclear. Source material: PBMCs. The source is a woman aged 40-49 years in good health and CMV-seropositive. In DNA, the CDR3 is TGTGCCAGCAGTCGCCGTATAGAAACTGAAGCTTTCTTT. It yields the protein CASSRRIETEAFF.